This passage covers 13 T cell receptor beta chains from one sample sequenced in a study of CD8+ T cells in alopecia areata. In each case, RNA was isolated and then reverse transcribed into cDNA as the sequencing template. The assay was immunoSEQ multiplex PCR, and TCRdb's table has in-frame clones only and misses some. The sample holds fewer than 200,000 clones, roughly 61% seen once. Documented treatment: oral pan-JAK inhibitor, 5-10 mg twice daily. The sample was CD8+ T cells sorted from blood, taken at week 24, from a patient treated with tofacitinib. The receptors originated from a human donor with alopecia areata.

This clone was seen a few times. The gene calls are TRBV4-1 and TRBJ1-2; D may be TRBD1 (6 bases). CDR1 MGHRA and CDR2 YSYEKL come from the germline V gene. V was shortened by 4 bases and J by 3 bases, with 12 bases between the two germline ends. The CDR3 has 14 amino acids. The CDR3 region is CASSLWGADYGYTF. In DNA form, the CDR3 reads TGCGCCAGCAGCCTCTGGGGGGCGGACTATGGCTACACCTTC.

The chain employs TRBV19 and TRBJ2-5; TRBD1 is a possible D gene (6 bases). The V end was cut by 4 bases, the J end by 1 base, with 22 bases between. This CDR3 has 18 amino acids. Germline CDR1 LNHDA, CDR2 SQIVND (reference sequence). CDR3 DNA sequence: TGTGCCAGTAGTAGAGCCCTGATTGGGACACTGGTCCAAGAGACCCAGTACTTC. This codes for CASSRALIGTLVQETQYF.

The V call is TRBV4-1, the J call TRBJ2-7; 10 bases agree with TRBD2. V was clipped by 0 bases and J by 0 bases; unmatched bases: 5. Germline-derived CDR1 and CDR2 are MGHRA and YSYEKL. The CDR3 has 17 residues. Written as DNA, the CDR3 is TGCGCCAGCAGCCAAGATATCAGCGGGGGGGGCTCCTACGAGCAGTACTTC. The encoded protein is CASSQDISGGGSYEQYF.

The chain couples TRBV2 to TRBJ1-1; TRBD1 aligns across 8 bases. Germline trimming cut 9 bases from V and 6 bases from J; bases unmatched to any gene: 12. Germline-derived CDR1 and CDR2 are SNHLY and FYNNEI. CDR3 length: 14 residues. The chain's CDR3 is CARAGQGPFPEAFF. CDR3 DNA sequence: TGTGCCAGAGCTGGACAGGGCCCTTTTCCTGAAGCTTTCTTT.

J is TRBJ2-2 and V is TRBV6-5; D gene unclear. This CDR3 spans 16 amino acids. V was cut by 4 bases and J by 3 bases, with 15 bases left in between. CDR1 and CDR2 (germline): MNHEY, SVGAGI. The CDR3 loop reads CASSSPSRVDTGELFF. CDR3 nucleotides: TGTGCCAGCAGTTCCCCGTCCCGGGTGGACACCGGGGAGCTGTTTTTT.

This clone has a handful of counts. The chain links TRBV15 to TRBJ2-7; no definite D call. Germline assignment: CDR1 LNHNV and CDR2 YYDKDF (reference sequence). Trimming took off 1 base at V and 3 bases at J, with 10 bases between the two ends. The CDR3 spans 14 residues. CDR3 protein: CATSRGGRIYEQYF. Here the CDR3 DNA reads TGTGCCACCAGCAGAGGTGGCAGAATCTACGAGCAGTACTTC.

The rearrangement joins TRBV15 to TRBJ2-1, with D tentatively TRBD2 (5 bases). The V end lost 3 bases, the J end lost 10 bases, and 10 bases lay between the germline ends. The CDR3 is 12 residues long. Germline V gene lookup returns CDR1 LNHNV and CDR2 YYDKDF (reference sequence). The CDR3 nucleotides read TGTGCCACCAGCAGTATGGGAGCCGAGCAGTTCTTC. It specifies CATSSMGAEQFF. Together with reference TRBV15 and TRBJ2-1, the CDR3 gives the full variable domain: DAMVIQNPRYQVTQFGKPVTLSCSQTLNHNVMYWYQQKSSQAPKLLFHYYDKDFNNEADTPDNFQSRRPNTSFCFLDIRSPGLGDTAMYLCATSSMGAEQFFGPGTRLTVL.

The V call is TRBV2, the J call TRBJ1-5, with D perhaps matching TRBD1 (6 bases). This CDR3 region has 16 residues. Germline CDR1 SNHLY, CDR2 FYNNEI. Deletions cut 6 bases from V and 1 base from J, with 16 bases between. CDR3 region: CASRSAFQGSNQPQHF. The CDR3 DNA is TGTGCCAGCAGGTCTGCCTTTCAGGGGAGCAATCAGCCCCAGCATTTT.

This clone was recorded once. The chain recombines TRBV27 with TRBJ2-1; a possible D gene is TRBD1 (6 bases). Germline V gives CDR1 MNHEY, CDR2 SMNVEV (reference sequence). This CDR3 has 14 amino acids. The germline V and J ends were trimmed by 5 bases and 4 bases, with 12 bases remaining between them. For the CDR3, the DNA is TGTGCCAGCAGTGGGGGTCAGGGGTACAATGAGCAGTTCTTC. Translating it yields CASSGGQGYNEQFF.

Only a few counts were recorded for this clone. This sequence joins TRBV23-1 and TRBJ2-1; 8 bases match TRBD2. TRBV23-1 is given ORF status, its function remaining uncertain. The CDR3 totals 16 residues. With V trimmed by 7 bases and J by 5 bases, 13 bases remained unmatched. The CDR3: CASKRRGGFSDNEQFF. The CDR3 nucleotides are TGCGCCAGCAAGCGTCGGGGGGGGTTTAGCGACAATGAGCAGTTCTTC.

This clone was counted a single time. The rearrangement uses TRBV25-1 and TRBJ2-7; 10 bases line up with TRBD1. The V segment lost 4 bases and the J segment 5 bases; nucleotides outside the gene matches: 8. Germline V gives CDR1 MGHDK, CDR2 SYGVNS. The CDR3 has 15 residues. CDR3 region: CASSGPGQGRNEQYF. For the CDR3, the DNA is TGTGCCAGCAGTGGACCGGGACAGGGGAGGAACGAGCAGTACTTC.

The rearrangement joins TRBV7-6 to TRBJ1-6; possibly TRBD1 for D (6 bases). The CDR3 consists of 16 residues. V dropped 2 bases and J dropped 5 bases, with 13 bases sitting between them. Germline assignment: CDR1 SGHVS and CDR2 FNYEAQ. CDR3: CASSLNRVGDNSPLHF. The CDR3, as DNA: TGTGCCAGCAGCTTAAACAGGGTGGGGGATAATTCACCCCTCCACTTT.

The genes are TRBV7-6 and TRBJ1-5; 7 bases agree with TRBD1. V lost 2 bases, J lost 3 bases, and 7 bases stayed unmatched. The CDR3 covers 16 residues. Germline V CDR1 and CDR2: SGHVS, FNYEAQ. CDR3 region: CASSLRGDRPNQPQHF. The CDR3 nucleotides read TGTGCCAGCAGCTTAAGGGGGGACAGACCCAATCAGCCCCAGCATTTT.